This T cell receptor (beta chain) was profiled in a study of T-cell memory formation after mild COVID-19. UMIs and sample barcodes were carried by the TCR alpha and TCR beta cDNA libraries that 5'RACE produced using constant-segment primers. TCRdb re-called the 5' RACE reads through MiXCR, storing one row per CDR3 protein. The data hold hundreds of thousands of distinct CDR3 sequences, with roughly a quarter observed a single time. What was sequenced was PBMCs or a T cell subset sorted from them (not recorded which). This TCR was sampled from an adult woman who had mild COVID-19 (a few samples of this study predate the infection). Cell type and time point are not known.

The CDR3 coding sequence is TGCGCCAGCAGCCCGACGGGGGCTAGCACAGATACGCAGTATTTT. As protein: CASSPTGASTDTQYF. The rearrangement joins TRBV4-1 to TRBJ2-3; D possibly uses TRBD1 or TRBD2 (6 bases each). Germline V gives CDR1 MGHRA, CDR2 YSYEKL. This CDR3 has 15 residues. Trimming removed 4 bases at V and 0 bases at J, with 11 bases between.